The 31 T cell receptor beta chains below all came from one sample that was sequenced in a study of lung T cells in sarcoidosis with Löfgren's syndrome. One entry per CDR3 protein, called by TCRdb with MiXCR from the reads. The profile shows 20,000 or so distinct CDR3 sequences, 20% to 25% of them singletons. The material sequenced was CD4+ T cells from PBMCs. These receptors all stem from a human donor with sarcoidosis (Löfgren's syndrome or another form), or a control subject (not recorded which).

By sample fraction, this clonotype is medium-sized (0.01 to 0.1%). CDR3 sequence: CASSEEPLGTGELFF. In DNA form, the CDR3 reads TGTGCCAGCAGTGAAGAACCCCTGGGCACCGGGGAGCTGTTTTTT. V is TRBV6-1 and J is TRBJ2-2, with D unresolved. CDR1 is MNHNS and CDR2 is SASEGT in the germline V gene. The CDR3 sequence is 15 residues long. With 1 base removed from V and 4 bases from J, the gap between germline ends came to 10 bases.

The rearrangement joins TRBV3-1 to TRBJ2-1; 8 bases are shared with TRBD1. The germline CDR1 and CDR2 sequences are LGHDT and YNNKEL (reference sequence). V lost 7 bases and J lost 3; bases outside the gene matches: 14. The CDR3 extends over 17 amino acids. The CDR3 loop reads CASNRKLGQGGYNEQFF. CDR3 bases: TGTGCCAGCAACCGGAAACTCGGACAGGGTGGCTACAATGAGCAGTTCTTC.

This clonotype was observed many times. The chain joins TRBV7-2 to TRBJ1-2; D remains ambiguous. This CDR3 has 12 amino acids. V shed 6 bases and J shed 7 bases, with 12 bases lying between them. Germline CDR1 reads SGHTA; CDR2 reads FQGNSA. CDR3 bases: TGTGCCAGCAGTACCATTAGTACTGGCTACACCTTC. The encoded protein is CASSTISTGYTF.

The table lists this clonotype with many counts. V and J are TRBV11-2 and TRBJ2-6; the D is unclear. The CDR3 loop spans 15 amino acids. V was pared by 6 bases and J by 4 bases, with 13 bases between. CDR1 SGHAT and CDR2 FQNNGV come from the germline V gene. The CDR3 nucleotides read TGTGCCAGCAGACCAACAAGGGCCGGGGCCAACGTCCTGACTTTC. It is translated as CASRPTRAGANVLTF.

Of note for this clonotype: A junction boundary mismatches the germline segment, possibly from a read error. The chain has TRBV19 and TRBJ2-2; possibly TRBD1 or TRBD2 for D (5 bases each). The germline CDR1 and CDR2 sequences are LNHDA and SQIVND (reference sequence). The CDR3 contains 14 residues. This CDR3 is CASRGRTNTGELFF. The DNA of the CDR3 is TGCGCCAGTCGGGGCAGAACGAACACCGGGGAGCTGTTTTTT.

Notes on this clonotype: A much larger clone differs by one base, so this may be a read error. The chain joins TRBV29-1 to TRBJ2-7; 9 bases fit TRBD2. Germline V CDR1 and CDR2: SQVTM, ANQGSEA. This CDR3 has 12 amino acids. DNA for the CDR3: TGCAGCATTGATACTAGCGGGTACGAGCAGTACTTC. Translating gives CSIDTSGYEQYF.

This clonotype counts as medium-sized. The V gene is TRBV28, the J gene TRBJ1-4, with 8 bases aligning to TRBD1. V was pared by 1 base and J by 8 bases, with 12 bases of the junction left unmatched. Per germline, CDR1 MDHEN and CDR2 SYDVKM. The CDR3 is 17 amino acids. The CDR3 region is CASSLSGGSQHTEKLFF. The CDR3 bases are TGTGCCAGCAGTTTATCAGGGGGCAGCCAGCATACCGAAAAACTGTTTTTT.

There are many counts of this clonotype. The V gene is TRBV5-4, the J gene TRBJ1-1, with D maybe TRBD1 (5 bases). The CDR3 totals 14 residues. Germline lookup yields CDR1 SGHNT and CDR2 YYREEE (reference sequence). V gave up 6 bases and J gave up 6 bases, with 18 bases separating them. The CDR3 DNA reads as TGTGCCAGCAACGGGCAAGGGGCGCAGGCTGAAGCTTTCTTT. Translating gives CASNGQGAQAEAFF.

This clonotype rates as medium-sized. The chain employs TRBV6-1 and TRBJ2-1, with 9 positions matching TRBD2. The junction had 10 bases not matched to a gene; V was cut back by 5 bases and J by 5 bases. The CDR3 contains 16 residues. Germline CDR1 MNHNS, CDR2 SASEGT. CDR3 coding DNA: TGTGCCAGCAGTCCCCCCCCTGCTAGCGGGAACAATGAGCAGTTCTTC. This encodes CASSPPPASGNNEQFF.

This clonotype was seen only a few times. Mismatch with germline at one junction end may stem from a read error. The CDR3 sequence: CTSSQDQGLAGELFF. In DNA, the CDR3 is TGCACCAGCAGCCAGGACCAGGGCCTCGCCGGGGAGCTGTTTTTT. The chain recombines TRBV4-1 with TRBJ2-2; the D gene is possibly TRBD1 (5 bases). Germline CDR1 is MGHRA and CDR2 is YSYEKL. This CDR3 is built from 15 residues.

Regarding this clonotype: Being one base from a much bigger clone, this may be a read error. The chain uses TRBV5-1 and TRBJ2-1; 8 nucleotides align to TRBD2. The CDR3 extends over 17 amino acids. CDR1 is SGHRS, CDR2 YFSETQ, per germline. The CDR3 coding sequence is TGCGCCAACAGCTTAAGCGGGAGTGGTCCTTCCTACAATGAGCAGTTCTTC. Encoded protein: CANSLSGSGPSYNEQFF.

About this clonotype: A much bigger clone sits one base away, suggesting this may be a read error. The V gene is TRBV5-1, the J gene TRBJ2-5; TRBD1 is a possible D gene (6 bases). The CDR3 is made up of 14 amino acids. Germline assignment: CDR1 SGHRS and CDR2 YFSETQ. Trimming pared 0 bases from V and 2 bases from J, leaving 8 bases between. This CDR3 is CASSLVTGQETQYF. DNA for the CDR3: TGCGCCAGCAGCTTGGTGACAGGACAAGAGACCCAGTACTTC.

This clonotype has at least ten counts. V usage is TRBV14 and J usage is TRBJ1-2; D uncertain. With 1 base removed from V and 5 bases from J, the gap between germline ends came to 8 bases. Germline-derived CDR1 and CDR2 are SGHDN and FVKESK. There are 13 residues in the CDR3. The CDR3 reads CASSQARVYGYTF. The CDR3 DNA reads TGTGCCAGCAGCCAAGCCCGTGTTTATGGCTACACCTTC.

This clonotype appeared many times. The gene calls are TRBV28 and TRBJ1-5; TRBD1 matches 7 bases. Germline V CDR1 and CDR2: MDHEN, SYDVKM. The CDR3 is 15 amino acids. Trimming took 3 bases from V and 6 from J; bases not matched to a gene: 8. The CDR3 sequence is CASSFNRGPSQPQHF. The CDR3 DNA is TGTGCCAGCAGTTTTAACAGGGGTCCAAGTCAGCCCCAGCATTTT. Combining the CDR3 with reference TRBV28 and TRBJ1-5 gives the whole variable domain DVKVTQSSRYLVKRTGEKVFLECVQDMDHENMFWYRQDPGLGLRLIYFSYDVKMKEKGDIPEGYSVSREKKERFSLILESASTNQTSMYLCASSFNRGPSQPQHFGDGTRLSIL.

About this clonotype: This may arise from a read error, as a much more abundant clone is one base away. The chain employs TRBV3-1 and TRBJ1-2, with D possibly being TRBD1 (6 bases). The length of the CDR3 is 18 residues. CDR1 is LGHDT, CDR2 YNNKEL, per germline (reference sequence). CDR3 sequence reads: CASNQVIARVRTDYGYTF. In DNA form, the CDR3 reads TGTGCCAGCAACCAAGTGATTGCTCGGGTCCGGACAGACTATGGCTACACCTTC.

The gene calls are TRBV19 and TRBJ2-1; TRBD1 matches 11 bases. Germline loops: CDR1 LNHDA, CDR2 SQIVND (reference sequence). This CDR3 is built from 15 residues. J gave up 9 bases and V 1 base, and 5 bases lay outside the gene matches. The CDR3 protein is CASSIGGTGGIEQFF. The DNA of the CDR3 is TGTGCCAGTAGTATAGGCGGGACAGGGGGTATTGAGCAGTTCTTC.

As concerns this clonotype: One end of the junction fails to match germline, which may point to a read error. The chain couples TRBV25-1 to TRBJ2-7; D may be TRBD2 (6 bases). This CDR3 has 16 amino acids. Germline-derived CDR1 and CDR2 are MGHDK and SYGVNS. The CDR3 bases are TGTGCCAGCAGTGTGAATAAAATCGGGAGCCTCGGAGAGCGGTACTTC. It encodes CASSVNKIGSLGERYF.

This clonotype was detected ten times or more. The CDR3 DNA reads TGTGCCAGCAGTGTCCCGACTGAATACTCCTACGAGCAGTACTTC. It encodes CASSVPTEYSYEQYF. The chain carries TRBV28 and TRBJ2-7; D ambiguous. With 5 bases removed from V and 0 bases from J, the gap between germline ends came to 14 bases. This CDR3 region has 15 residues. The germline V gene has CDR1 MDHEN and CDR2 SYDVKM.

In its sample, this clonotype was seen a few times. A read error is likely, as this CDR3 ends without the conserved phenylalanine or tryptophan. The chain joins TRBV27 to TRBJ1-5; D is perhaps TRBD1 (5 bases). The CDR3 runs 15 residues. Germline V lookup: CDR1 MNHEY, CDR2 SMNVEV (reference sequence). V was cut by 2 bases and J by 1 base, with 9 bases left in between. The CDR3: CASSLLGVSNQPQHS. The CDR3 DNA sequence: TGTGCCAGCAGTTTACTGGGGGTCAGCAATCAGCCCCAGCATTCT.

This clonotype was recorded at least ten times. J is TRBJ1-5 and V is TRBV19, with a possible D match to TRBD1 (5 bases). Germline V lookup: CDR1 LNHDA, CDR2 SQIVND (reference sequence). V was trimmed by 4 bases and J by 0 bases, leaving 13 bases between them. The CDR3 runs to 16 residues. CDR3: CASSTLGRVSNQPQHF. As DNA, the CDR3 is TGTGCCAGTAGTACCCTCGGCAGGGTTAGCAATCAGCCCCAGCATTTT.

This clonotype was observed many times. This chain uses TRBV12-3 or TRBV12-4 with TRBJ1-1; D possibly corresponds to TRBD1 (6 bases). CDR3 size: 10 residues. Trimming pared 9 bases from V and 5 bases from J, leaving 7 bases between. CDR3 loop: CASRGTEAFF. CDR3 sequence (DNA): TGTGCCAGTAGGGGGACTGAAGCTTTCTTT.

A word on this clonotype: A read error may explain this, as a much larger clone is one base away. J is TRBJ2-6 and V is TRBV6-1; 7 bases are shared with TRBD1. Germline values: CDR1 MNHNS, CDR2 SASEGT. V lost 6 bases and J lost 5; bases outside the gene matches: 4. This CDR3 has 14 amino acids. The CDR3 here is CASSPRGRANVLTF. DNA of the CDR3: TGTGCCAGCAGCCCTAGGGGGCGGGCCAACGTCCTGACTTTC.

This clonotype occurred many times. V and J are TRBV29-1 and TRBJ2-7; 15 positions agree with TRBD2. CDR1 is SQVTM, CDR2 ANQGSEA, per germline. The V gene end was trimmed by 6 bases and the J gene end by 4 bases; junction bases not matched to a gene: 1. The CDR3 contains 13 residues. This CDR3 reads CSVGTSGGYEQYF. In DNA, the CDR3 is TGCAGCGTCGGGACTAGCGGGGGGTACGAGCAGTACTTC.

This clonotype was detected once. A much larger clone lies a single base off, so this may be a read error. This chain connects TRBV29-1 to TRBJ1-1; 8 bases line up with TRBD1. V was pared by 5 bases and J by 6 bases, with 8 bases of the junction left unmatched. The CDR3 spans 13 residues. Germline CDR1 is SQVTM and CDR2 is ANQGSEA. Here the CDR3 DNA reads TGCAGCGTTCACAGGGGGTTCAGCGCTGAAGCTTTCTTT. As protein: CSVHRGFSAEAFF.

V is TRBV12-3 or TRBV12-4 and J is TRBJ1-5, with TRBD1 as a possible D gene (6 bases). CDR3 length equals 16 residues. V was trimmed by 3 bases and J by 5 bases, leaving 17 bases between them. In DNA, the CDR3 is TGTGCCAGCAGTTTCGGGGGGCGCGGGACGGATCAGCCCCAGCATTTT. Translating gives CASSFGGRGTDQPQHF.

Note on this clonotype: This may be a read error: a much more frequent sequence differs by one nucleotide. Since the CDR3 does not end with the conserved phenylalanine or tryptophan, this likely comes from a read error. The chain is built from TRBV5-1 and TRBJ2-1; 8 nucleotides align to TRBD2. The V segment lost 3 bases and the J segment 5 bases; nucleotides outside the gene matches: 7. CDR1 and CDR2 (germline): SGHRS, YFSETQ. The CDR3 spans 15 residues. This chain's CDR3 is CASSWSGRGDNEQFL. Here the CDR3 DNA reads TGCGCCAGCAGCTGGAGCGGGAGAGGCGACAATGAGCAGTTCCTC.

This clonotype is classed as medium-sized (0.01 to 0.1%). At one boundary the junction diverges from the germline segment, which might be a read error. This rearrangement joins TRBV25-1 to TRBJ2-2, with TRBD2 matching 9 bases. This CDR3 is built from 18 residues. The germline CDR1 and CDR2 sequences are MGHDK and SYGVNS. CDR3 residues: CASSELHRASGNSGELFF. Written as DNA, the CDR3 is TGTGCCAGCAGTGAATTGCACCGGGCTAGCGGGAACTCCGGGGAGCTGTTTTTT.

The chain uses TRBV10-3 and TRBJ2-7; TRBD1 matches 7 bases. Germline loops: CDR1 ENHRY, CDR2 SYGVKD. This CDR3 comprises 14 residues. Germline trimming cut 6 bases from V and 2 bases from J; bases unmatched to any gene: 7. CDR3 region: CAIRGATGTYEQYF. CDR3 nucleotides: TGTGCCATCAGGGGGGCGACAGGGACCTACGAGCAGTACTTC.

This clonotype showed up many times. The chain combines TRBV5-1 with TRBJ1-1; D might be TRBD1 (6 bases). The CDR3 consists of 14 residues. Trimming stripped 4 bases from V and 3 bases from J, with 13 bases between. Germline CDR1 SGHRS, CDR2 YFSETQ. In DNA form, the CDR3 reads TGCGCCAGCAGCAAGACAGGTTTGGACACTGAAGCTTTCTTT. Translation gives CASSKTGLDTEAFF.

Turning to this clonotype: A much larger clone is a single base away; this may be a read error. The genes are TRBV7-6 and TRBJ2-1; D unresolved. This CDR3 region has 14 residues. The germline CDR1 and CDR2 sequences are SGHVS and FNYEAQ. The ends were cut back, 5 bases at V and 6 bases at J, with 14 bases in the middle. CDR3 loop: CASSPRYYPNEQFF. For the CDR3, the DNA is TGTGCCAGCAGCCCCCGGTACTATCCCAATGAGCAGTTCTTC.

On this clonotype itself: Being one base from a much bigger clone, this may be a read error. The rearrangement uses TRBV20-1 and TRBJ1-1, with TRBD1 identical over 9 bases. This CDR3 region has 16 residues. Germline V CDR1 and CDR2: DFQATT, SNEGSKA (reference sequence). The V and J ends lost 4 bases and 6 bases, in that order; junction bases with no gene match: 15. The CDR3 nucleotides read TGCAGTGCTAACCGCCCTCCGTGGGACAGGGCGCCTGAAGCTTTCTTT. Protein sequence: CSANRPPWDRAPEAFF.